The present T cell receptor beta chain was sequenced within a study of shared clonotypes between healthy human individuals. As handled by the study authors: Junction-only sequences without quality scores came from ImmunoSEQ, so filtering differed. Generated by immunoSEQ multiplex PCR, the TCRdb table keeps only in-frame clones and is missing some. That table gives V, J and clone size, and the DNA gave D and trimming. This sample has 2 million to 2.5 million clones, with roughly 94% found just once. In the naive CD8 group, cells lacked CD45RO and were positively selected for CCR7, so terminally differentiated effector memory CD45RA+ cells were left out. Recent vaccinations or acute infections were absent in the healthy HIV-negative adult donors. Regarding the study as a whole: For naive CD4 cells, 4% to 5% of clonotypes were shared across four donors. The rarefaction results pointed to incomplete sorted-subset sequencing despite large depth.

With respect to this clone: Antigen specificity is unknown.

J lost 1 base, V lost 1 base, and 7 bases had no gene match. From germline, CDR1 is SEHNR and CDR2 FQNEAQ (reference sequence). This CDR3 is built from 17 residues. Sequenced input: naive CD8+ T cells sorted from blood. The sequence came from a man aged 18 to 29 in good health. The chain combines TRBV7-9 with TRBJ2-5; 9 bases are shared with TRBD2. Here the CDR3 reads CASSLGLAGATQETQYF. As DNA, the CDR3 is TGTGCCAGCAGCTTAGGATTAGCGGGGGCGACCCAAGAGACCCAGTACTTC.